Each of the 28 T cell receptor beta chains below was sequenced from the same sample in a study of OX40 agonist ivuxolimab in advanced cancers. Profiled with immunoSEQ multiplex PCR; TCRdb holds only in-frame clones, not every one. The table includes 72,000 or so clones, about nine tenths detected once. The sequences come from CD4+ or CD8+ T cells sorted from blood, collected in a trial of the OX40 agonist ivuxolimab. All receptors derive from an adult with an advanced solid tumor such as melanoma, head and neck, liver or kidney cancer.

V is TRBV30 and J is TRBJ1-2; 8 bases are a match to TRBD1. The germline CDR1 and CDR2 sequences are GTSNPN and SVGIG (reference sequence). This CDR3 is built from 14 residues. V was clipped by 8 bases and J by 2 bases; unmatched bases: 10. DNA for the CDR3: TGTGCCACGTCGACAGGGGTCTTGAACTATGGCTACACCTTC. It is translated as CATSTGVLNYGYTF.

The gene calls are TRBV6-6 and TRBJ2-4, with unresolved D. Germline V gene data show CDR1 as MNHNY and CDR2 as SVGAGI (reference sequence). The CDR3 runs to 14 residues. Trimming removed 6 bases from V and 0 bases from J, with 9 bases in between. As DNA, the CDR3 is TGTGCCAGCAGCAGGAGTTTAGCCAAAAACATTCAGTACTTC. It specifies CASSRSLAKNIQYF.

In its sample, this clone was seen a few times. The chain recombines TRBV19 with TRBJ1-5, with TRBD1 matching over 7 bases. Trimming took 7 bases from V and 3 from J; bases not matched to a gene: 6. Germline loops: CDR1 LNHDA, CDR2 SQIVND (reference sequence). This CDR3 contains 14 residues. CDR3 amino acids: CASTTTGDNQPQHF. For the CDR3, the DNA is TGTGCCAGTACCACAACAGGGGACAATCAGCCCCAGCATTTT.

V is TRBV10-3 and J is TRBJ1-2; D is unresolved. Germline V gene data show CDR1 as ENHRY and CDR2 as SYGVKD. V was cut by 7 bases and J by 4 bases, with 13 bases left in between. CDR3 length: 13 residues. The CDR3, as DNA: TGTGCCATCACCGCTGACCCCCCCTATGGCTACACCTTC. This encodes CAITADPPYGYTF.

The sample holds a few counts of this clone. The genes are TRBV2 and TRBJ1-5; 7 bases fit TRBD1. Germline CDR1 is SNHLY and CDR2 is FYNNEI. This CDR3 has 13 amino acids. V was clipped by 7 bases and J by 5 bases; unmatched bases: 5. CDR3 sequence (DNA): TGTGCCAGCAATAACAGGGGAGATCAGCCCCAGCATTTT. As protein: CASNNRGDQPQHF.

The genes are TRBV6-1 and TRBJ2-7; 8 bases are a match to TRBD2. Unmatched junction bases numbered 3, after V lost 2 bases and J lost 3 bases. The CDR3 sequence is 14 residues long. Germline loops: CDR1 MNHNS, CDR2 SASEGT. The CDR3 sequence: CASSESGGNYEQYF. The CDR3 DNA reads TGTGCCAGCAGTGAAAGCGGGGGAAACTACGAGCAGTACTTC.

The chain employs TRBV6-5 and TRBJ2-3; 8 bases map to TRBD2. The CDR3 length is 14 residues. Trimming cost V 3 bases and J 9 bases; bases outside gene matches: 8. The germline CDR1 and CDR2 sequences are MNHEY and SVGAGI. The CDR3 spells CASSYSREGITQYF. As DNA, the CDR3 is TGTGCCAGCAGTTATTCCCGGGAGGGCATAACGCAGTATTTT.

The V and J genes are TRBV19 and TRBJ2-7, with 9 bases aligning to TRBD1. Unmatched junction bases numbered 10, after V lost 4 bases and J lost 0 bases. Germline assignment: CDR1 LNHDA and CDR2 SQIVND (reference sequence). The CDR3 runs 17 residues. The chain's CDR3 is CASSRTGTGLDSYEQYF. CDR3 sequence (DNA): TGTGCCAGTAGTAGGACCGGGACAGGGTTGGACTCCTACGAGCAGTACTTC.

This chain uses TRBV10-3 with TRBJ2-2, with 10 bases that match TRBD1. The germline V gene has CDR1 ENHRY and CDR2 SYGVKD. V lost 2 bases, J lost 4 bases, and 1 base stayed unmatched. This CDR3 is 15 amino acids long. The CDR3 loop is CAISEGTGVTGELFF. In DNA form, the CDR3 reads TGTGCCATCAGTGAGGGGACAGGGGTCACCGGGGAGCTGTTTTTT.

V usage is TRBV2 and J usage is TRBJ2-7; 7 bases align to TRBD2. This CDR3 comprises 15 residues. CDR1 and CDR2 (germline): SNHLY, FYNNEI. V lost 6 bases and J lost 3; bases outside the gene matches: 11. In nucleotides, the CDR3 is TGTGCCAGCAGGGTTCGGGGGGACCGGGGCTACGAGCAGTACTTC. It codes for CASRVRGDRGYEQYF.

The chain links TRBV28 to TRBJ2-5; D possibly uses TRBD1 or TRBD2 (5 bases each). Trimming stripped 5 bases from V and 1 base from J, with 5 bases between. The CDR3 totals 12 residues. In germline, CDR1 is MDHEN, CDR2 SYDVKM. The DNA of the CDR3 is TGTGCCAGCAGTGGGACCCAAGAGACCCAGTACTTC. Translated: CASSGTQETQYF.

CDR3 protein: CASSRDPGGTGELFF. DNA for the CDR3: TGTGCCAGCAGTAGGGACCCAGGAGGTACCGGGGAGCTGTTTTTT. The chain combines TRBV6-5 with TRBJ2-2, with D perhaps TRBD1 or TRBD2 (5 bases each). This CDR3 has 15 residues. Germline loops: CDR1 MNHEY, CDR2 SVGAGI. V dropped 5 bases and J dropped 5 bases, with 15 bases sitting between them.

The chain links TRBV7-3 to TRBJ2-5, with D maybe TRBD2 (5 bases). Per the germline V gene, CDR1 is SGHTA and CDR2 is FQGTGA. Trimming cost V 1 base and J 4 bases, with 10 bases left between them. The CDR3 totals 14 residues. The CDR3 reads CASSLKGGGETQYF. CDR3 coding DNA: TGTGCCAGCAGCTTAAAAGGAGGAGGAGAGACCCAGTACTTC.

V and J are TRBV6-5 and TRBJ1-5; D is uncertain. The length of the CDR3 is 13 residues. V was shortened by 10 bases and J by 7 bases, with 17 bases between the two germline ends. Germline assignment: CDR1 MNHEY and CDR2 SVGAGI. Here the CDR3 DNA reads TGTGCCAATGCTGGGGTTCTGGGACAGCCCCAGCATTTT. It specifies CANAGVLGQPQHF.

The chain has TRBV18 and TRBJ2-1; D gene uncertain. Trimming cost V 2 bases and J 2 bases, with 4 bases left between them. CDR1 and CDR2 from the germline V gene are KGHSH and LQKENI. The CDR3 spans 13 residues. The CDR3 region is CASSPSAYNEQFF. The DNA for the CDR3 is TGTGCCAGCTCACCATCGGCCTACAATGAGCAGTTCTTC.

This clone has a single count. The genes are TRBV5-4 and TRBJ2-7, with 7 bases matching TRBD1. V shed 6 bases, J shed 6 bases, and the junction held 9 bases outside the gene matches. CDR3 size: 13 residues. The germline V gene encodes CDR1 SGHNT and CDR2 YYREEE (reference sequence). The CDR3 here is CASTLQGDREQYF. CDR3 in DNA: TGTGCCAGCACCCTGCAGGGGGACCGCGAGCAGTACTTC. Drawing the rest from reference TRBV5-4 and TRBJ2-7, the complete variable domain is ETGVTQSPTHLIKTRGQQVTLRCSSQSGHNTVSWYQQALGQGPQFIFQYYREEENGRGNFPPRFSGLQFPNYSSELNVNALELDDSALYLCASTLQGDREQYFGPGTRLTVT.

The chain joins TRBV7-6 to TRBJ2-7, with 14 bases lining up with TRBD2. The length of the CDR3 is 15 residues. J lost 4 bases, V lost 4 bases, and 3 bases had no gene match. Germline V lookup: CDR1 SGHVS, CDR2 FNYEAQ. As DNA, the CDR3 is TGTGCCAGCAGCTCCCGGACTAGCGGGAGGTACGAGCAGTACTTC. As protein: CASSSRTSGRYEQYF.

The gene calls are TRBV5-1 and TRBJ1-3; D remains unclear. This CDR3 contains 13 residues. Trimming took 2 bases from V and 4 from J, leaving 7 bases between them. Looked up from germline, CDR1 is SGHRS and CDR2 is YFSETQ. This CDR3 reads CASSFGGGNTIYF. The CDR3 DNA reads TGCGCCAGCAGCTTTGGAGGAGGAAACACCATATATTTT.

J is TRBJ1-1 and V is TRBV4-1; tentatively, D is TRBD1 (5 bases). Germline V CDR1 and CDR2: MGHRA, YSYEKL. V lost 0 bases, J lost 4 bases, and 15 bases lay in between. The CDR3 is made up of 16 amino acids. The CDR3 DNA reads TGCGCCAGCAGCCAAGAATTCGGGGCCCGGGGCACTGAAGCTTTCTTT. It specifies CASSQEFGARGTEAFF.

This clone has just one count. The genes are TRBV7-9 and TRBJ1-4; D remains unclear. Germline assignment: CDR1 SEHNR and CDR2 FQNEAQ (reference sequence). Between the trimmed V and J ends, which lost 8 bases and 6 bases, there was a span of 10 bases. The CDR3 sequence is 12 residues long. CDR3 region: CASARRDEKLFF. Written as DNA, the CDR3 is TGTGCCAGCGCCAGAAGGGATGAAAAACTGTTTTTT.

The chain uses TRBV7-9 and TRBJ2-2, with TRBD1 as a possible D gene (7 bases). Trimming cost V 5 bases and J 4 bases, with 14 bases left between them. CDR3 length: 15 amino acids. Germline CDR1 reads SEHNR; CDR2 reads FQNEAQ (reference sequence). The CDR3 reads CASSRYRGGTGELFF. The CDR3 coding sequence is TGTGCCAGCAGCCGATACAGGGGAGGCACCGGGGAGCTGTTTTTT.

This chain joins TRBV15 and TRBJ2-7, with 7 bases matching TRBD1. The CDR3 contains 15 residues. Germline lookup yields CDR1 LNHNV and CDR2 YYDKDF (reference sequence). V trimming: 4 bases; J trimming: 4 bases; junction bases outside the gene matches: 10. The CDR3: CATSIGTDNRYEQYF. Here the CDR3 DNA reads TGTGCCACCAGCATAGGGACAGACAATAGGTACGAGCAGTACTTC. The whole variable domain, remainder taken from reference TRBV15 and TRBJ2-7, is DAMVIQNPRYQVTQFGKPVTLSCSQTLNHNVMYWYQQKSSQAPKLLFHYYDKDFNNEADTPDNFQSRRPNTSFCFLDIRSPGLGDTAMYLCATSIGTDNRYEQYFGPGTRLTVT.

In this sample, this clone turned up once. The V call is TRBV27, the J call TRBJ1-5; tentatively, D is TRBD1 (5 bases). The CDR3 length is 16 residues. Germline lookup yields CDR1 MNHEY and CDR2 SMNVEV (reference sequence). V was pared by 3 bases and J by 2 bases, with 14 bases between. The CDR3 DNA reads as TGTGCCAGCAGTTTCACCCAGGGAACGGGCAATCAGCCCCAGCATTTT. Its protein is CASSFTQGTGNQPQHF.

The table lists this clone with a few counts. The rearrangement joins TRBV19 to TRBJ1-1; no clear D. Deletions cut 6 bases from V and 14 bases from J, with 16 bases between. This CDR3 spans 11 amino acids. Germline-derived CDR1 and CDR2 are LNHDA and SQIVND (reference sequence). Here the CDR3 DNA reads TGTGCCAGTAGGGGTGATCGGGATACGTTCTTT. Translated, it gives CASRGDRDTFF.

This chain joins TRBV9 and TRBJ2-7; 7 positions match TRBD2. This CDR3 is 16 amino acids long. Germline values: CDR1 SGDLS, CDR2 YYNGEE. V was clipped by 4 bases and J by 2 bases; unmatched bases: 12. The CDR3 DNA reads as TGTGCCAGCAGCCCCGGGGGAGCTAGCGGAACCTACGAGCAGTACTTC. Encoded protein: CASSPGGASGTYEQYF.

The CDR3 DNA is TGTGCCAGCAGCTCTGGGGGGACTAGCGGGAGAAATACGCAGTATTTT. It codes for CASSSGGTSGRNTQYF. The chain carries TRBV7-3 and TRBJ2-3; 14 positions match TRBD2. Trimming removed 4 bases from V and 7 bases from J; junction bases left unmatched: 7. Germline CDR1 is SGHTA and CDR2 is FQGTGA. This CDR3 is built from 16 residues.

Written as DNA, the CDR3 is TGCAGCGTTGTTTGGTCGACAGGCACAGATACGCAGTATTTT. It is translated as CSVVWSTGTDTQYF. The V gene is TRBV29-1, the J gene TRBJ2-3; D may be TRBD1 (5 bases). Germline V CDR1 and CDR2: SQVTM, ANQGSEA. CDR3 length equals 14 residues. Trimming left V 4 bases short and J 1 base short, with 12 bases between.

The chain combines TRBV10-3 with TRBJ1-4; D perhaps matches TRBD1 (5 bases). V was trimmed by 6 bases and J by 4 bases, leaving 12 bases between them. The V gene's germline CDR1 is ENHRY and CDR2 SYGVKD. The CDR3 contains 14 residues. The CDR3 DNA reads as TGTGCCATCAGCAGGGACCTGAGTAATGAAAAACTGTTTTTT. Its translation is CAISRDLSNEKLFF.